The clone carrying this TCR beta chain has more than one count but fewer than ten. Its antigen remains unidentified. Alopecia areata patients gave lesional scalp punch biopsies and peripheral blood samples. The sample comes from a study of CD8+ T cells in alopecia areata. Study results and caveats: TCR sharing across patients was less clear than in mice, possibly HLA-related.

RNA extraction and reverse transcription yielded cDNA as sequencing template. Profiling relied on immunoSEQ multiplex PCR, and the TCRdb table lists in-frame clones only, not all of them. Of 6,500 to 8,000 clones in the sample, 55% were seen once. Trimming took off 1 base at V and 6 bases at J, with 7 bases between the two ends. Per the germline V gene, CDR1 is SGHTA and CDR2 is FQGNSA. This CDR3 has 13 residues. Source: skin, taken at week 0. The sequence came from a human donor with alopecia areata. This chain connects TRBV7-2 to TRBJ2-4; D remains ambiguous. CDR3 bases: TGTGCCAGCAGCTTAGGGGTAGGAAACATTCAGTACTTC. Translated: CASSLGVGNIQYF.